This TCR beta chain stems from a study of regulatory T cells in long-lasting Graves disease. Overall study: Newly diagnosed Graves' patients had taken antithyroid drugs under 3 months.

Many counts were recorded for this clonotype. TCR beta libraries were built with iRepertoire HTBI primers and Arm-PCR of CDR3 regions. Using its own MiXCR run on the multiplex PCR reads, TCRdb lists one record per CDR3 protein. This sample has more than 300,000 distinct CDR3 sequences, with 10% to 15% found just once. The trim removed 1 base at V and 7 bases at J, leaving 10 bases unmatched. The germline V gene has CDR1 DFQATT and CDR2 SNEGSKA (reference sequence). The CDR3 is 16 amino acids. The time point was: newly diagnosed GD, antithyroid drugs for less than 3 months. Scientists built the TCR library using RNA that was extracted from PBMCs. A further study also used this sample, focusing on T cells in Graves' hyperthyroidism and ophthalmopathy. This second report adds: Patients were excluded for uncontrolled infection, other autoimmune disease, pregnancy or lactation.

The starting material was peripheral blood mononuclear cells (PBMCs), obtained at new diagnosis, from a patient treated with antithyroid drugs. The source of this sequence is a young woman with Graves disease. The rearrangement links TRBV20-1 to TRBJ2-2, with 9 bases identical to TRBD1. The CDR3 reads CSARVGTGSGGGELFF. The CDR3 nucleotides are TGCAGTGCTAGAGTGGGGACAGGGTCTGGCGGCGGGGAGCTGTTTTTT.